The next 24 T cell receptor beta chains were all read from a single sample in a study of blood T cell repertoires in COVID-19. Here immunoSEQ multiplex PCR was the method, and the copy in TCRdb shows in-frame clones only, minus some. Here the sample spans 250,000 to 350,000 clones, around 88% being singletons. Sequencing was performed on peripheral blood. The receptors were sampled from a woman aged 30 to 39 who had recovered from COVID-19.

The V gene is TRBV27, the J gene TRBJ2-1, with 8 bases matching TRBD1. V was clipped by 1 base and J by 8 bases; unmatched bases: 7. The germline V gene encodes CDR1 MNHEY and CDR2 SMNVEV (reference sequence). There are 15 residues in the CDR3. The CDR3 DNA sequence: TGTGCCAGCAGTTTATTCCCCGACAGGGGTTATGAGCAGTTCTTC. As protein: CASSLFPDRGYEQFF.

V and J are TRBV5-4 and TRBJ1-1, with D possibly TRBD1 on 6 matching bases. With 3 bases removed from V and 0 bases from J, the gap between germline ends came to 12 bases. The CDR3 spans 15 residues. CDR1 is SGHNT and CDR2 is YYREEE in the germline V gene (reference sequence). Here the CDR3 reads CASSSGHLMNTEAFF. CDR3 bases: TGTGCCAGCAGCTCGGGACACCTTATGAACACTGAAGCTTTCTTT.

This clone has just one count. This sequence joins TRBV2 and TRBJ2-7; D is ambiguous. CDR3 length: 14 residues. Germline values: CDR1 SNHLY, CDR2 FYNNEI. Between the trimmed V and J ends, which lost 3 bases and 2 bases, there was a span of 11 bases. In DNA, the CDR3 is TGTGCCAGCAGTGAGTCCGCGCTACCCTACGAGCAGTACTTC. It encodes CASSESALPYEQYF.

V usage is TRBV7-9 and J usage is TRBJ2-6, with TRBD1 matching 7 bases. In germline, CDR1 is SEHNR, CDR2 FQNEAQ (reference sequence). This CDR3 spans 16 amino acids. The V segment lost 3 bases and the J segment 0 bases; nucleotides outside the gene matches: 2. The DNA of the CDR3 is TGTGCCAGCAGCTTTAGGGACAGCTCTGGGGCCAACGTCCTGACTTTC. This sequence encodes CASSFRDSSGANVLTF.

This clone has just one count. The chain couples TRBV6-6 to TRBJ2-2, with a tentative D call TRBD1 (6 bases). This CDR3 contains 14 residues. Germline V CDR1 and CDR2: MNHNY, SVGAGI (reference sequence). V was trimmed by 6 bases and J by 1 base, leaving 9 bases between them. This CDR3 is CASRPDRNTGELFF. The CDR3 DNA reads as TGTGCCAGCAGGCCGGACAGGAACACCGGGGAGCTGTTTTTT.

V is TRBV5-5 and J is TRBJ1-1; the D is unclear. V was pared by 1 base and J by 1 base, with 5 bases between. The CDR3 is 13 amino acids. Germline CDR1 and CDR2: SGHKS and YYEKEE (reference sequence). This CDR3 is CASSLRANTEAFF. DNA for the CDR3: TGTGCCAGCAGCTTGAGAGCGAACACTGAAGCTTTCTTT. Filled out from reference TRBV5-5 and TRBJ1-1, the complete variable domain reads DAGVTQSPTHLIKTRGQQVTLRCSPISGHKSVSWYQQVLGQGPQFIFQYYEKEERGRGNFPDRFSARQFPNYSSELNVNALLLGDSALYLCASSLRANTEAFFGQGTRLTVV.

There are a few counts of this clone. CDR3 residues: CASKAARGISYNSPLHF. For the CDR3, the DNA is TGTGCCAGCAAGGCCGCCAGGGGGATCTCCTATAATTCACCCCTCCACTTT. The rearrangement links TRBV27 to TRBJ1-6; 7 bases line up with TRBD1. There are 17 residues in the CDR3. V was clipped by 7 bases and J by 0 bases; unmatched bases: 9. Germline CDR1 MNHEY, CDR2 SMNVEV (reference sequence).

The genes are TRBV15 and TRBJ1-1; 9 bases line up with TRBD1. Germline trimming cut 3 bases from V and 7 bases from J; bases unmatched to any gene: 12. The V gene's germline CDR1 is LNHNV and CDR2 YYDKDF (reference sequence). The CDR3 is 16 amino acids. The CDR3 reads CATSSLGGTGNYEAFF. DNA of the CDR3: TGTGCCACCAGCAGCTTAGGGGGGACAGGGAATTATGAAGCTTTCTTT.

Concerning this clone itself: The same CDR3 is also encoded by other DNA sequences in this sample. This chain uses TRBV6-5 with TRBJ1-1; maybe TRBD1 (5 bases). Germline values: CDR1 MNHEY, CDR2 SVGAGI. V lost 2 bases to trimming and J lost 4 bases, with 8 bases between them. The length of the CDR3 is 13 residues. The CDR3 spells CASSYRGGTEAFF. The CDR3 DNA follows: TGTGCCAGCAGTTACAGGGGCGGCACTGAAGCTTTCTTT.

This sequence joins TRBV6-5 and TRBJ2-6, with D perhaps TRBD1 (6 bases). V lost 10 bases and J 0 bases, leaving 13 bases between the germline ends. The germline V gene encodes CDR1 MNHEY and CDR2 SVGAGI. This CDR3 has 15 residues. CDR3 loop: CATGQTFSGANVLTF. The CDR3 coding sequence is TGTGCCACCGGACAGACGTTCTCTGGGGCCAACGTCCTGACTTTC.

This clone was seen just once. This chain joins TRBV24-1 and TRBJ1-2; D is perhaps TRBD1 (5 bases). Trimming stripped 9 bases from V and 2 bases from J, with 9 bases between. This CDR3 is 12 amino acids long. In germline, CDR1 is KGHDR, CDR2 SFDVKD. The CDR3 here is CATRDSNYGYTF. The CDR3, as DNA: TGTGCCACCCGGGACTCGAACTATGGCTACACCTTC.

The chain couples TRBV25-1 to TRBJ1-2; possibly TRBD1 for D (6 bases). The germline gives CDR1 MGHDK, CDR2 SYGVNS. With 6 bases removed from V and 6 bases from J, the gap between germline ends came to 14 bases. The CDR3 spans 13 residues. The CDR3 loop reads CASSLRGRNGYTF. CDR3 in DNA: TGTGCCAGCAGCCTCAGGGGCCGAAATGGCTACACCTTC.

V usage is TRBV6-2 or TRBV6-3 and J usage is TRBJ2-6, with D perhaps being TRBD1 or TRBD2 (5 bases each). V was shortened by 8 bases and J by 0 bases, with 14 bases between the two germline ends. Germline V gene lookup returns CDR1 MNHEY and CDR2 SVGEGT. The CDR3 is made up of 16 amino acids. CDR3 DNA sequence: TGTGCCAGCCGCCGGGGCGGAGCCTCTGGGGCCAACGTCCTGACTTTC. Protein sequence: CASRRGGASGANVLTF.

Only one count was recorded for this clone. This sequence joins TRBV5-1 and TRBJ2-2; 9 bases match TRBD1. Trimming removed 2 bases from V and 6 bases from J; junction bases left unmatched: 5. The CDR3 extends over 15 amino acids. Per the germline V gene, CDR1 is SGHRS and CDR2 is YFSETQ. For the CDR3, the DNA is TGCGCCAGCAGCTTTACAGGGGGCAGCGCCGGGGAGCTGTTTTTT. It translates to CASSFTGGSAGELFF.

This clone has only one observation. This sequence joins TRBV6-2 or TRBV6-3 and TRBJ1-5, with TRBD1 matching over 7 bases. Germline CDR1 MNHEY, CDR2 SVGEGT. CDR3 length: 15 amino acids. With 7 bases clipped from V and 0 bases from J, the junction kept 6 bases outside the gene matches. The CDR3 loop reads CASTPQGYSNQPQHF. The CDR3, as DNA: TGTGCCAGCACCCCACAGGGGTATAGCAATCAGCCCCAGCATTTT.

V usage is TRBV9 and J usage is TRBJ2-3; D not certain. The CDR3 runs to 14 residues. V gave up 3 bases and J gave up 3 bases, with 11 bases separating them. The germline gives CDR1 SGDLS, CDR2 YYNGEE. The CDR3 DNA is TGTGCCAGCAGCGCACCCCTGAGGACAGATACGCAGTATTTT. Translating gives CASSAPLRTDTQYF.

The gene calls are TRBV5-4 and TRBJ2-3; 9 bases match TRBD2. The V gene end was trimmed by 4 bases and the J gene end by 0 bases; junction bases not matched to a gene: 6. The V gene's germline CDR1 is SGHNT and CDR2 YYREEE (reference sequence). This CDR3 comprises 16 residues. The CDR3 sequence is CASSQRLAASTDTQYF. The CDR3 DNA is TGTGCCAGCAGCCAGAGACTAGCGGCTAGCACAGATACGCAGTATTTT.

The J gene is TRBJ2-7, the V gene TRBV7-9, with D uncertain. CDR3 length: 15 amino acids. Trimming took off 5 bases at V and 1 base at J, with 15 bases between the two ends. The V gene's germline CDR1 is SEHNR and CDR2 FQNEAQ (reference sequence). The CDR3 coding sequence is TGTGCCAGCAGCGCGGAAATCGGCGGTTCCTACGAGCAGTACTTC. It yields the protein CASSAEIGGSYEQYF.

The V gene is TRBV29-1, the J gene TRBJ1-1, with D possibly being TRBD1 (5 bases). The CDR3 is 14 amino acids. V was cut by 5 bases and J by 0 bases, with 13 bases left in between. Germline CDR1 reads SQVTM; CDR2 reads ANQGSEA. CDR3 nucleotides: TGCAGCGTTATGACAGACGCAATGAACACTGAAGCTTTCTTT. Protein sequence: CSVMTDAMNTEAFF.

This clone was detected once. The genes are TRBV5-4 and TRBJ2-7; 9 bases line up with TRBD2. Germline V gene lookup returns CDR1 SGHNT and CDR2 YYREEE (reference sequence). V shed 5 bases and J 3 bases; nucleotides not matched to a gene: 9. CDR3 length: 15 amino acids. The DNA for the CDR3 is TGTGCCAGCAGTCTCCGAGCGGGGGGATTCTACGAGCAGTACTTC. This encodes CASSLRAGGFYEQYF.

The chain joins TRBV9 to TRBJ1-2, with D possibly matching TRBD1 (5 bases). Trimming shortened V by 1 base and J by 2 bases, and 24 bases separated the two germline ends. This CDR3 is built from 19 residues. Germline V gene data show CDR1 as SGDLS and CDR2 as YYNGEE. The CDR3 DNA follows: TGTGCCAGCAGCGTACCATCGTCTGGCAGGGATGAAACGAACTATGGCTACACCTTC. Its translation is CASSVPSSGRDETNYGYTF.

The chain has TRBV4-1 and TRBJ2-7; 8 nucleotides align to TRBD1. V lost 5 bases, J lost 2 bases, and 2 bases stayed unmatched. This CDR3 spans 13 amino acids. The germline CDR1 and CDR2 sequences are MGHRA and YSYEKL. Here the CDR3 reads CASSLTGAYEQYF. CDR3 bases: TGCGCCAGCAGCTTGACAGGGGCCTACGAGCAGTACTTC.

The gene calls are TRBV7-6 and TRBJ2-3; tentatively, D is TRBD2 (6 bases). Germline CDR1 reads SGHVS; CDR2 reads FNYEAQ. The CDR3 covers 15 residues. The ends were cut back, 0 bases at V and 4 bases at J, with 11 bases in the middle. The CDR3, as DNA: TGTGCCAGCAGCTTAGCCCCGACTAGTGCAGATACGCAGTATTTT. This translates into CASSLAPTSADTQYF.

The chain uses TRBV9 and TRBJ2-3; D gene ambiguous. This CDR3 is built from 15 residues. V lost 0 bases to trimming and J lost 0 bases, with 8 bases between them. The V gene's germline CDR1 is SGDLS and CDR2 YYNGEE. The CDR3 region is CASSVGSLSTDTQYF. CDR3 in DNA: TGTGCCAGCAGCGTAGGCAGTCTCAGCACAGATACGCAGTATTTT. The full variable domain, with the rest looked up from reference TRBV9 and TRBJ2-3, is DSGVTQTPKHLITATGQRVTLRCSPRSGDLSVYWYQQSLDQGLQFLIQYYNGEERAKGNILERFSAQQFPDLHSELNLSSLELGDSALYFCASSVGSLSTDTQYFGPGTRLTVL.